This T cell receptor beta chain derives from a study of T-cell memory formation after mild COVID-19. This clonotype showed up just a few times. This CDR3 comprises 16 residues. The ends were cut back, 3 bases at V and 1 base at J, with 12 bases in the middle. In germline, CDR1 is SGHTA, CDR2 FQGTGA. Researchers used 5'RACE with constant-segment primers to make TCR alpha and TCR beta cDNA libraries that carry sample barcodes and UMIs. Using its own MiXCR run on the 5' RACE reads, TCRdb lists one record per CDR3 protein. The sample carries about 55,000 distinct CDR3 sequences, 9.5% recorded once. This chain joins TRBV7-3 and TRBJ2-2; D is undetermined. This TCR was sampled from a man younger than 35 who had mild COVID-19 (a few samples of this study predate the infection). Cell type and time point are not known. Input material: PBMCs or a T cell subset sorted from them (not recorded which). The CDR3 sequence: CASSLRHARNTGELFF. Written as DNA, the CDR3 is TGTGCCAGCAGCTTGCGTCACGCAAGGAACACCGGGGAGCTGTTTTTT.